This T cell receptor (beta chain) originates from a study of shared clonotypes between healthy human individuals (dated by TCRdb to between 2020 and 2021). Study-wide context: Two women and three men aged 18 to 49 years were included in the cohort. Per donor, leukapheresis produced somewhere between about 0.85 and 10 billion PBMCs. To estimate repertoire size and how much clonotype sharing occurs between individuals, the study deeply sequenced the blood TCR repertoires of several healthy adults. Libraries were prepared and TCR repertoires were sequenced by different laboratories using diverse techniques, in order to increase sequencing depth and limit assay-specific biases. For each donor, CD4 naive and CD4 memory were each run on three plates, CD8 naive on two plates, and CD8 memory on one plate. The full study reports these points: Sharing across four donors was observed for about 5% of naive CD4, about 4% of naive CD8, over 2% of memory CD4, and over 0.3% of memory CD8 clonotypes. Incomplete sequencing was indicated by rarefaction of sorted-subset datasets, despite the large sequencing depth. Because the study included a small number of donors, the genetic and exposure-history diversity represented was limited. Higher generation probabilities were observed for clonotypes shared by all four sorted-subset donors than for non-shared clonotypes. Naive subsets generally had larger estimated clonotype richness than memory subsets. Pairwise subsampling led to the expectation that sequencing depth would affect the degree of clonotype sharing among donors. Sampling was restricted to blood, and TCR repertoires in tissues likely differ from the TCR repertoires found in blood.

In the germline V gene, CDR1 corresponds to SGHTA and CDR2 to FQGTGA. V ends up 4 bases short and J 8 bases short, with an unmatched junction base count of 9. The CDR3 goes from the cysteine to the phenylalanine over 15 residues. CDR3 DNA is the only sequence kept; it has 45 bases, read in frame from the first base. Healthy HIV-negative adults with no recently reported acute infections or vaccinations were included as donors. Only Caucasian adults living in Nashville, Tennessee, USA were represented among the donors. CD4+ T cells were enriched by magnetic negative selection; naive cells were then positively selected on CD45RA, and the negative fraction formed the memory subset. Blood was obtained by leukapheresis, after which PBMCs were separated by Ficoll-Histopaque density gradient centrifugation and cryopreserved in liquid nitrogen vapor phase. Analytical flow cytometry was used to check the purity and quantity of every magnetically sorted T cell population. Each sorted fraction had its genomic DNA isolated and then quantified by UV absorbance on a Nanodrop 2000c.

Using the deep immunoSEQ assay, multiplex PCR amplified TCR CDR3 regions from genomic DNA. Genomic DNA extracted from each cell subset was distributed evenly over all wells of several immunoSEQ 96-well plates, and each plate served as one replicate. For sorted subsets, approximately 210 ng genomic DNA, equal to approximately 30,000 T cell genomes, was loaded into each replicate PCR. Purified libraries were measured with a Qubit 3.0 fluorometer, size-checked on a Bioanalyzer 2100, and measured again with the KAPA Library Quantification kit. Every immunoSEQ 96-well plate was sequenced on a dedicated single-read 150-cycle Illumina NextSeq 550 flow cell. The source study handled its data this way. Because the immunoSEQ output included only junctional sequences and no quality scores, the filtering could not be the same as the filtering used for full-length reads. To assign V/J genes and CDR3, sequences were annotated against IMGT germline references using PyIR, a Python wrapper for IgBLAST v1.9. Reads were removed for weak V/J assignments (E-value above 1e-6), missing CDR3, stop codons, out-of-frame junctions, or ambiguous translated residues. V3J clonotypes were defined by identical inferred V gene, J gene, and CDR3 amino acid sequence. To compute the percentage overlap between repertoires, the number of shared unique clonotypes was divided by the size of the smaller repertoire. Repertoire richness was assessed with RTK rarefaction, the Chao1 estimator, and Recon v2.1 estimates of unobserved clonotypes. OLGA was used to compute generation probabilities for all TCRbeta clonotypes that the gDNA method yielded from a handful of donors. The clones in this table, taken by TCRdb from immuneACCESS, are in-frame only. Not every clone is retained; where verified, under half of the shortfall comes from an unresolved V gene, and the cause of the rest is unknown. That table supplies the V and J calls and clone size; D and trimming were determined from the DNA. Recorded for this sample are 2 million to 2.5 million clones; 85% to 95% of them occurred a single time. 0.35% to 0.5% of the sample belongs to the ten largest clones.

About this clone itself: Which antigen it targets is not known. Base qualities are missing; no much larger clone stands one base away.

Sequencing was performed on naive CD4+ T cells from PBMCs. The cell subset or site label for this specimen denotes: CD45RA+ positively selected. The rearranged segments are TRBV7-3 and TRBJ2-1; a stretch of 9 junction bases matches TRBD1. The receptor comes from a man aged 18 to 30 in good health. Some clones in this sample may be carry-over from other donors' samples. Read as DNA, the sequence is TGTGCCAGCAGCTCCAGGAGGACAGGGGTCCATGAGCAGTTCTTC. Translated, this is CASSSRRTGVHEQFF.